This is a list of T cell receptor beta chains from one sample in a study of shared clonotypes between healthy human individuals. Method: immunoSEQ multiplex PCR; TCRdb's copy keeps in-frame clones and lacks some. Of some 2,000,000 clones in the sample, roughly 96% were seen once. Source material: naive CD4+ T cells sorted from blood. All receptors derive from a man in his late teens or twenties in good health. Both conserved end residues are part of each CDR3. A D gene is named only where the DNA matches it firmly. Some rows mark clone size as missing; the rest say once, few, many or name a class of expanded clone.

CASSYGGTLKYNEQFF,TGTGCCAGCAGTTACGGGGGGACTTTGAAATACAATGAGCAGTTCTTC,.,TRBJ2-1,TRBV6-5,.
CSVVQGNQPQHF,TGCAGCGTAGTGCAGGGGAATCAGCCCCAGCATTTT,.,TRBJ1-5,TRBV29-1,.
CASSPGLAGVNEQFF,TGCGCCAGCAGCCCGGGACTAGCGGGAGTTAATGAGCAGTTCTTC,TRBD2,TRBJ2-1,TRBV5-1,.
CASSGRQGVTDTQYF,TGTGCCAGCAGTGGAAGACAGGGGGTCACAGATACGCAGTATTTT,TRBD1,TRBJ2-3,TRBV6-1,.
CASSERGNEQYF,TGTGCCAGCAGTGAGCGGGGGAACGAGCAGTACTTC,TRBD2,TRBJ2-7,TRBV6-1,.
CASTSQGAGEKLFF,TGCGCCAGCACCTCGCAGGGGGCGGGCGAAAAACTGTTTTTT,TRBD1,TRBJ1-4,TRBV5-1,.
CASSLAGLGEKLFF,TGCGCCAGCAGCTTGGCAGGGTTGGGTGAAAAACTGTTTTTT,.,TRBJ1-4,TRBV5-1,.
CAISESMPGGEQYF,TGTGCCATCAGTGAGTCGATGCCAGGCGGCGAGCAGTACTTC,.,TRBJ2-7,TRBV10-3,.
CASRAGPGQGHEQYF,TGTGCCAGCAGGGCCGGCCCGGGACAGGGCCACGAGCAGTACTTC,TRBD1,TRBJ2-7,TRBV2,.
CASSEGLAGVEQFF,TGTGCCAGCAGCGAGGGACTAGCGGGAGTTGAGCAGTTCTTC,TRBD2,TRBJ2-1,TRBV7-2,.
CAISDLAGDDYGYTF,TGTGCCATCAGTGACTTGGCAGGGGATGACTATGGCTACACCTTC,.,TRBJ1-2,TRBV10-3,.
CASSSSTWGTEAFF,TGTGCCAGCAGCTCCTCGACCTGGGGCACTGAAGCTTTCTTT,.,TRBJ1-1,TRBV9,.
CASSLVGGGHQETQYF,TGTGCCAGCAGCTTAGTTGGAGGGGGGCACCAAGAGACCCAGTACTTC,.,TRBJ2-5,TRBV7-6,.
CASSLGDGATNEKLFF,TGCGCCAGCAGCTTGGGGGACGGCGCAACTAATGAAAAACTGTTTTTT,.,TRBJ1-4,TRBV5-1,.
CASTEPQGGYEQYF,TGTGCCAGCACAGAACCACAGGGAGGCTACGAGCAGTACTTC,.,TRBJ2-7,TRBV6-1,.
CASSPDRVSEQYF,TGTGCCAGCTCACCGGACAGGGTAAGCGAGCAGTACTTC,TRBD1,TRBJ2-7,TRBV18,.
CASSRASGQSTDTQYF,TGTGCCAGCAGCCGCGCGAGCGGGCAAAGCACAGATACGCAGTATTTT,.,TRBJ2-3,TRBV7-2,.
CASSLREKLFF,TGTGCCAGCAGTTTACGGGAAAAACTGTTTTTT,.,TRBJ1-4,TRBV28,.
CASSDTYGRYESYEQYF,TGTGCCAGCAGTGATACTTACGGGCGGTATGAGTCCTACGAGCAGTACTTC,.,TRBJ2-7,TRBV2,.
CASSRGTGALGQPQHF,TGTGCCAGTAGTAGGGGGACGGGGGCTTTAGGTCAGCCCCAGCATTTT,.,TRBJ1-5,TRBV19,.
CASTRTRDLYNEQFF,TGTGCCAGCACCCGGACTCGGGACCTCTACAATGAGCAGTTCTTC,.,TRBJ2-1,TRBV7-2,.
CASMKGTEAFF,TGTGCCAGTATGAAAGGCACTGAAGCTTTCTTT,.,TRBJ1-1,TRBV19,once
CAWRTIWGTGADTQYF,TGTGCCTGGAGGACAATTTGGGGGACAGGGGCAGATACGCAGTATTTT,TRBD1,TRBJ2-3,TRBV30,.
CSVRNREHEQYF,TGCAGCGTTAGGAACAGGGAGCACGAGCAGTACTTC,.,TRBJ2-7,TRBV29-1,once
CASSLTGTGKYEQYF,TGTGCCAGCAGTTTAACTGGGACAGGGAAATACGAGCAGTACTTC,TRBD1,TRBJ2-7,TRBV27,.
CASSSTSGILETQYF,TGTGCCAGCAGCTCGACTAGCGGGATTTTGGAGACCCAGTACTTC,TRBD2,TRBJ2-5,TRBV7-2,.
CASSQETAGGIDTQYF,TGCGCCAGCAGCCAGGAAACAGCGGGAGGGATAGATACGCAGTATTTT,TRBD2,TRBJ2-3,TRBV4-3,.
CASSLAIGTSVTDTQYF,TGCGCCAGCAGCTTGGCCATCGGGACTAGCGTCACAGATACGCAGTATTTT,TRBD2,TRBJ2-3,TRBV5-1,.
CASSPQQGTPGTEAFF,TGTGCCAGCTCACCTCAGCAGGGCACCCCGGGGACTGAAGCTTTCTTT,.,TRBJ1-1,TRBV18,.
CAISEFSYRGTTGELFF,TGTGCCATCAGTGAGTTTTCTTATCGGGGAACGACCGGGGAGCTGTTTTTT,.,TRBJ2-2,TRBV10-3,once
CASSSNHKGRKYSNQPQHF,TGTGCCAGTAGTTCAAACCATAAGGGACGGAAGTATAGCAATCAGCCCCAGCATTTT,.,TRBJ1-5,TRBV19,.
CASSLDPSGAGGTQYF,TGCGCCAGCAGCTTGGATCCCTCAGGAGCTGGGGGGACCCAGTACTTC,.,TRBJ2-5,TRBV5-1,.
CASSSKGLPETQYF,TGTGCCAGCAGCTCCAAAGGACTACCAGAGACCCAGTACTTC,.,TRBJ2-5,TRBV7-3,.
CASSDTGRETQYF,TGTGCCAGCAGTGACACAGGGAGGGAGACCCAGTACTTC,.,TRBJ2-5,TRBV6-1,.
CASSSLAGVGEQYF,TGCGCCAGCAGTTCTCTAGCGGGAGTGGGCGAGCAGTACTTC,TRBD2,TRBJ2-7,TRBV5-1,.
CASRGTASDTQYF,TGTGCCAGCAGAGGGACAGCCAGCGATACGCAGTATTTT,TRBD1,TRBJ2-3,TRBV28,.
CASSFPSSYEQYF,TGTGCCAGCAGTTTCCCCAGCTCCTACGAGCAGTACTTC,.,TRBJ2-7,TRBV28,.
CAIRSLGNTEAFF,TGTGCCATCAGGTCTCTGGGAAACACTGAAGCTTTCTTT,.,TRBJ1-1,TRBV10-3,once
CASSLQGASGYTF,TGTGCCAGCAGCTTACAGGGGGCGAGTGGCTACACCTTC,TRBD1,TRBJ1-2,TRBV11-1,.
CASSLTVGTEAFF,TGTGCCAGCAGCTTGACAGTTGGCACTGAAGCTTTCTTT,.,TRBJ1-1,TRBV7-3,.
CASSQKSGAGSTDTQYF,TGTGCCAGCAGCCAAAAATCCGGGGCGGGGTCCACAGATACGCAGTATTTT,.,TRBJ2-3,TRBV4-2,.
CASRSYKGPYEQYF,TGTGCCAGCAGATCGTACAAAGGGCCCTACGAGCAGTACTTC,.,TRBJ2-7,TRBV27,.
CASREVVTGGASGYTF,TGTGCCAGCAGGGAAGTGGTGACAGGGGGCGCGAGCGGCTACACCTTC,TRBD1,TRBJ1-2,TRBV2,.
CASSSTGELFF,TGTGCCAGTTCGAGTACCGGGGAGCTGTTTTTT,.,TRBJ2-2,TRBV19,.
CASSYLKNQPQHF,TGTGCCAGCAGTTACCTCAAGAATCAGCCCCAGCATTTT,.,TRBJ1-5,TRBV6-5,.
CASSVAAGANYGYTF,TGTGCCAGCAGCGTAGCGGCGGGAGCTAACTATGGCTACACCTTC,.,TRBJ1-2,TRBV9,.
CASSPGGRSSQETQYF,TGTGCCAGCAGCCCAGGGGGCCGATCTTCCCAAGAGACCCAGTACTTC,TRBD1,TRBJ2-5,TRBV5-6,.
CASSLPRNSNTGELFF,TGTGCCAGCTCACTCCCTCGGAACAGCAACACCGGGGAGCTGTTTTTT,.,TRBJ2-2,TRBV18,.
CASSQLGTNVLTF,TGTGCCAGTAGTCAGTTGGGTACCAACGTCCTGACTTTC,.,TRBJ2-6,TRBV19,.
CASSWPGQSTGNTIYF,TGTGCCAGCAGTTGGCCGGGACAATCAACTGGAAACACCATATATTTT,.,TRBJ1-3,TRBV28,.